The 16 T cell receptor beta chains reported below all come from one sample, sequenced in a study of cytomegalovirus exposure and HLA in healthy donors. The PCR made use of 60 Vbeta and 13 Jbeta primers. Repertoires were generated with immunoSEQ multiplex PCR, while TCRdb's copy carries only in-frame clones and drops some. The sample records about 170,000 clones, less than 80% being singletons. The sequencing sample was made of PBMCs. These receptors were obtained from a man between 40 and 49 years old in good health and CMV-seronegative.

V usage is TRBV4-3 and J usage is TRBJ2-1; D is ambiguous. This CDR3 has 13 residues. V gave up 4 bases and J gave up 3 bases, with 7 bases separating them. Germline lookup yields CDR1 LGHNA and CDR2 YSLEER. This CDR3 reads CASSPTGYNEQFF. Here the CDR3 DNA reads TGCGCCAGCAGCCCCACGGGCTACAATGAGCAGTTCTTC.

The chain uses TRBV20-1 and TRBJ2-1; D is perhaps TRBD2 (5 bases). V was trimmed by 3 bases and J by 5 bases, leaving 5 bases between them. The CDR3 spans 11 residues. The germline gives CDR1 DFQATT, CDR2 SNEGSKA (reference sequence). The CDR3 DNA sequence: TGCAGTGCTAGCGGGGACAATGAGCAGTTCTTC. Its protein is CSASGDNEQFF.

The V gene is TRBV2, the J gene TRBJ2-3, with TRBD2 matching over 10 bases. Germline V gene sequence: CDR1 SNHLY, CDR2 FYNNEI. The CDR3 runs 13 residues. V dropped 0 bases and J dropped 11; count of bases not matched to a gene: 2. CDR3 in DNA: TGTGCCAGCAGTGAAGCGTCTAGCGGGGGGCAGTATTTT. Amino acid sequence: CASSEASSGGQYF.

This sequence joins TRBV21-1 and TRBJ2-2; the table's D gene call, TRBD2, was not cross checked with the DNA. TRBV21-1 is a listed pseudogene. This CDR3 has 18 amino acids. The DNA of the CDR3 is TGTGCCAGCAGCAGGTGTCTAGCGGGAGGGATGAACACCGGGGAGCTGTTTTTT. As protein: CASSRCLAGGMNTGELFF.

The chain employs TRBV27 and TRBJ2-1; the match to TRBD2 covers 7 bases. V gave up 1 base and J gave up 1 base; unmatched junction bases: 4. The germline CDR1 and CDR2 sequences are MNHEY and SMNVEV (reference sequence). This CDR3 is built from 16 residues. The CDR3 DNA reads TGTGCCAGCAGTTTATACCCTAGCGGATCCTACAATGAGCAGTTCTTC. Translated: CASSLYPSGSYNEQFF.

The genes are TRBV15 and TRBJ1-4, with TRBD1 matching 9 bases. From germline, CDR1 is LNHNV and CDR2 YYDKDF (reference sequence). CDR3 length: 15 residues. The ends lost 1 base at V and 8 bases at J; junction bases unmatched: 5. DNA for the CDR3: TGTGCCACCAGCAGAGGGACAGGGGCGGAGGAAAAACTGTTTTTT. Translated: CATSRGTGAEEKLFF. Combining the CDR3 with reference TRBV15 and TRBJ1-4 gives the whole variable domain DAMVIQNPRYQVTQFGKPVTLSCSQTLNHNVMYWYQQKSSQAPKLLFHYYDKDFNNEADTPDNFQSRRPNTSFCFLDIRSPGLGDTAMYLCATSRGTGAEEKLFFGSGTQLSVL.

There are a few counts of this clone. The chain joins TRBV19 to TRBJ2-2; 10 bases agree with TRBD1. The junction had 7 bases not matched to a gene; V was cut back by 8 bases and J by 7 bases. The CDR3 is made up of 14 amino acids. Germline CDR1 LNHDA, CDR2 SQIVND (reference sequence). In DNA, the CDR3 is TGTGCCAGTCGGACAGGGGGAATAATCGGGGAGCTGTTTTTT. This encodes CASRTGGIIGELFF.

This clone was seen only a few times. The V call is TRBV5-1, the J call TRBJ1-2; no clear D gene. The CDR3 length is 12 residues. V gave up 0 bases and J gave up 6 bases, with 6 bases separating them. In germline, CDR1 is SGHRS, CDR2 YFSETQ. The CDR3 DNA sequence: TGCGCCAGCAGCTTGGAGAGCGATGGCTACACCTTC. Translated: CASSLESDGYTF.

This chain's CDR3 is CATSRDQGGFSDTQYF. Written as DNA, the CDR3 is TGTGCCACCAGCAGAGATCAAGGGGGCTTCTCAGATACGCAGTATTTT. The chain uses TRBV15 and TRBJ2-3, with 7 bases that match TRBD1. CDR1 is LNHNV and CDR2 is YYDKDF in the germline V gene (reference sequence). V gave up 0 bases and J gave up 4 bases; unmatched junction bases: 7. The CDR3 is 16 residues long.

The chain combines TRBV19 with TRBJ1-3; perhaps TRBD1 as D (6 bases). The length of the CDR3 is 15 residues. V dropped 5 bases and J dropped 0 bases, with 11 bases sitting between them. CDR1 is LNHDA and CDR2 is SQIVND in the germline V gene (reference sequence). Written as DNA, the CDR3 is TGTGCCAGTAGTCCACAGGGATCCTCTGGAAACACCATATATTTT. This translates into CASSPQGSSGNTIYF.

This clone was seen more than once but under ten times. This sequence joins TRBV27 and TRBJ2-4; 8 nucleotides match TRBD2. The CDR3 length is 15 residues. The J segment lost 9 bases and the V segment lost 2 bases, leaving 9 bases of the junction unmatched. Germline V lookup: CDR1 MNHEY, CDR2 SMNVEV (reference sequence). The DNA of the CDR3 is TGTGCCAGCAGTTTAATCCCCAGCGGGGGCGGCATTCAGTACTTC. This codes for CASSLIPSGGGIQYF.

This sequence joins TRBV29-1 and TRBJ1-2; a possible D gene is TRBD1 (5 bases). The CDR3 covers 14 residues. Germline loops: CDR1 SQVTM, CDR2 ANQGSEA. With 0 bases removed from V and 4 bases from J, the gap between germline ends came to 12 bases. The CDR3 region has the DNA TGCAGCGTTGAAGATCTAGGGGTAGCCTATGGCTACACCTTC. Its protein product is CSVEDLGVAYGYTF.

The chain employs TRBV19 and TRBJ2-7, with 8 bases that match TRBD1. V dropped 0 bases and J dropped 6; count of bases not matched to a gene: 4. The CDR3 has 14 amino acids. Looked up from germline, CDR1 is LNHDA and CDR2 is SQIVND (reference sequence). CDR3 bases: TGTGCCAGTAGTATAGAGGCAGGGGGCTTCGAGCAGTACTTC. It yields the protein CASSIEAGGFEQYF.

The V call is TRBV4-2, the J call TRBJ2-1; TRBD1 matches 11 bases. J was trimmed by 7 bases and V by 1 base; bases with no gene match: 9. CDR1 and CDR2 (germline): LGHNA, YNFKEQ. The CDR3 runs to 17 residues. Here the CDR3 DNA reads TGTGCCAGCAGCCAAGTCGCCGGGACAGGGGGGAGTAATGAGCAGTTCTTC. It encodes CASSQVAGTGGSNEQFF.

The chain employs TRBV28 and TRBJ1-2; possible D gene TRBD1, 5 bases. The V and J ends lost 5 bases and 1 base respectively, with 23 bases between them. This CDR3 comprises 18 residues. CDR1 is MDHEN and CDR2 is SYDVKM in the germline V gene. CDR3 coding DNA: TGTGCCAGCAGTACCCGTTCAGGGACGGGGGTCGGTAACTATGGCTACACCTTC. It is translated as CASSTRSGTGVGNYGYTF.

This chain uses TRBV5-4 with TRBJ2-7, with TRBD2 matching over 14 bases. With 3 bases clipped from V and 3 bases from J, the junction kept 5 bases outside the gene matches. Germline V gene data show CDR1 as SGHNT and CDR2 as YYREEE (reference sequence). The CDR3 has 16 residues. CDR3 DNA: TGTGCCAGCAGCTCTCCGGGACTAGCGGGGGACTACGAGCAGTACTTC. Its protein is CASSSPGLAGDYEQYF.